Described below is a single T cell receptor beta chain sequence and its context. This specimen belongs to a study of T-cell reconstitution after alpha-beta-depleted transplantation in children. As it was prepared, the TCRbeta library received unique molecular identifiers. Via MiXCR, TCRdb re-called the PCR reads, giving one row per CDR3 protein. The sample contains some 500,000 distinct CDR3 sequences, 18% of which appear only once. CDR1 MNHEY and CDR2 SMNVEV come from the germline V gene (reference sequence). This CDR3 contains 14 residues. V dropped 2 bases and J dropped 2 bases, with 10 bases sitting between them.

The chain combines TRBV27 with TRBJ2-7; D perhaps matches TRBD1 (5 bases). The clonotype originates from a human donor who donated a stem cell graft to a child with acute lymphoblastic leukemia. The specimen was PBMCs from the stem cell graft donor, collected from the stem cell graft. CDR3 bases: TGTGCCAGCAGTTTACAGGGTGGCGCCTACGAGCAGTACTTC. Its translation: CASSLQGGAYEQYF.